This TCR beta chain was recovered during a study of regulatory T cells in long-lasting Graves disease. The V end lost 5 bases, the J end lost 6 bases, and 7 bases lay between the germline ends. This CDR3 has 11 amino acids. From germline, CDR1 is DFQATT and CDR2 SNEGSKA (reference sequence). Study-level points and caveats: Among persistent patients, a larger number of public clonotypes were shared (about 2,700) than among newly diagnosed patients (around 980). Study of thyroid tissue was not done, with only peripheral blood studied. Patients with persistent Graves' had lower TCR diversity than newly diagnosed patients.

Arm-PCR of CDR3 regions and iRepertoire HTBI primers were used to build TCR beta libraries. TCRdb re-called the multiplex PCR reads with MiXCR, one entry per CDR3 protein. This sample carries under 450,000 distinct CDR3 sequences, around 22% of them seen once, and the ten largest clones take about a quarter. This clonotype was detected many times. Its cognate antigen is unknown. Regarding time point: persistent/refractory GD, antithyroid drugs over 5 years with positive TRAb. Scientists built the TCR library using RNA that was extracted from PBMCs. The sequencing here drew on peripheral blood mononuclear cells (PBMCs), taken when the disease was refractory, from a patient treated with antithyroid drugs. The rearrangement joins TRBV20-1 to TRBJ1-4; unclear D gene. The TCR originated in a female donor with Graves disease. The CDR3 coding sequence is TGCAGTGCTCTAAACGATGAAAAACTGTTTTTT. Its translation is CSALNDEKLFF.